Listed here are 23 T cell receptor beta chains from one sample, sequenced in a study of OX40 agonist ivuxolimab in advanced cancers. The data were produced by immunoSEQ multiplex PCR, yet TCRdb's version contains in-frame clones alone and is incomplete. The repertoire holds 130,000 or so clones, with over 85% as singletons. The specimen was CD4+ or CD8+ T cells sorted from blood, collected in a trial of the OX40 agonist ivuxolimab. These TCRs come from an adult with an advanced solid tumor such as melanoma, head and neck, liver or kidney cancer.

This rearrangement joins TRBV11-1 to TRBJ1-2; D uncertain. Trimming took off 3 bases at V and 6 bases at J, with 17 bases between the two ends. The germline V gene has CDR1 SGHAT and CDR2 FQDESV (reference sequence). The CDR3 covers 15 residues. The CDR3 protein is CASSFPYSVQDGYTF. The CDR3, as DNA: TGTGCCAGCAGCTTTCCCTACTCGGTTCAGGATGGCTACACCTTC.

CDR3 residues: CASSLRTVSYNEQFF. The DNA for the CDR3 is TGTGCCAGCAGCCTCCGGACAGTTTCCTACAATGAGCAGTTCTTC. The chain uses TRBV5-6 and TRBJ2-1, with D tentatively TRBD1 (6 bases). There are 15 residues in the CDR3. V shed 4 bases and J shed 1 base, with 12 bases lying between them. Germline loops: CDR1 SGHDT, CDR2 YYEEEE. Variable domain in full (rest from reference TRBV5-6 and TRBJ2-1): DAGVTQSPTHLIKTRGQQVTLRCSPKSGHDTVSWYQQALGQGPQFIFQYYEEEERQRGNFPDRFSGHQFPNYSSELNVNALLLGDSALYLCASSLRTVSYNEQFFGPGTRLTVL.

The genes are TRBV6-5 and TRBJ2-7, with 9 bases lining up with TRBD1. The V gene end was trimmed by 6 bases and the J gene end by 0 bases; junction bases not matched to a gene: 6. Germline CDR1 is MNHEY and CDR2 is SVGAGI. The CDR3 covers 15 residues. DNA for the CDR3: TGTGCCAGCAGCCGCGGGGACAGGGTCTCCTACGAGCAGTACTTC. Protein sequence: CASSRGDRVSYEQYF.

The chain is built from TRBV6-5 and TRBJ2-1, with D maybe TRBD2 (6 bases). The ends were cut back, 3 bases at V and 0 bases at J, with 9 bases in the middle. Germline assignment: CDR1 MNHEY and CDR2 SVGAGI. This CDR3 has 15 amino acids. CDR3 loop: CASSYGGVSYNEQFF. The CDR3 DNA follows: TGTGCCAGCAGTTATGGCGGGGTCTCCTACAATGAGCAGTTCTTC.

This clone was counted a single time. This chain links TRBV6-6 with TRBJ1-2; D ambiguous. The V gene lost 0 bases and the J gene lost 8 bases, with 7 bases spanning the gap. The CDR3 is 12 amino acids. Germline V gene data show CDR1 as MNHNY and CDR2 as SVGAGI (reference sequence). This CDR3 reads CASSYSGFGYTF. Here the CDR3 DNA reads TGTGCCAGCAGTTACTCGGGGTTCGGCTACACCTTC.

The rearrangement uses TRBV27 and TRBJ1-1, with D uncertain. The CDR3 totals 14 residues. Trimming removed 5 bases from V and 4 bases from J, with 14 bases in between. Looked up from germline, CDR1 is MNHEY and CDR2 is SMNVEV (reference sequence). CDR3 bases: TGTGCCAGCAGTCTAAATATAGTGAGCACTGAAGCTTTCTTT. Its protein product is CASSLNIVSTEAFF.

The rearrangement links TRBV19 to TRBJ2-7; TRBD1 or TRBD2 may be the D gene (6 bases each). Germline V gene lookup returns CDR1 LNHDA and CDR2 SQIVND (reference sequence). This CDR3 contains 14 residues. The V end lost 4 bases, the J end lost 3 bases, and 13 bases lay between the germline ends. The CDR3 DNA sequence: TGTGCCAGTAGTAGGGCCGGGGGCGTCTACGAGCAGTACTTC. This encodes CASSRAGGVYEQYF.

This chain uses TRBV4-3 with TRBJ2-1; 11 bases are a match to TRBD2. Trimming removed 3 bases from V and 4 bases from J; junction bases left unmatched: 8. The CDR3 is 17 amino acids. Germline CDR1 and CDR2: LGHNA and YSLEER. CDR3 amino acids: CASSQTPGTSGYNEQFF. The CDR3 DNA follows: TGCGCCAGCAGCCAGACGCCCGGGACTAGCGGTTACAATGAGCAGTTCTTC.

The chain links TRBV11-1 to TRBJ2-5, with unresolved D. The CDR3 loop spans 13 amino acids. The V end lost 3 bases, the J end lost 2 bases, and 7 bases lay between the germline ends. The germline V gene has CDR1 SGHAT and CDR2 FQDESV (reference sequence). CDR3 DNA sequence: TGTGCCAGCAGCTTCGGGCAGCAAGAGACCCAGTACTTC. Protein product: CASSFGQQETQYF.

The V and J genes are TRBV5-1 and TRBJ2-1; 12 bases fit TRBD2. The CDR3 has 13 amino acids. Germline CDR1 and CDR2: SGHRS and YFSETQ. V lost 4 bases and J lost 14; bases outside the gene matches: 7. The CDR3 DNA follows: TGCGCCAGCAGCACTGCGACTAGCGGGGGAAAGTTCTTC. Translating it yields CASSTATSGGKFF.

The chain has TRBV28 and TRBJ2-7; D is possibly TRBD1 (5 bases). Per germline, CDR1 MDHEN and CDR2 SYDVKM. V was pared by 2 bases and J by 5 bases, with 28 bases between. The CDR3 runs to 19 residues. DNA of the CDR3: TGTGCCAGCAGTTTAACGATTGTACAGGTAGAAGGTATGTCTGACGAGCAGTACTTC. It is translated as CASSLTIVQVEGMSDEQYF. Drawing the rest from reference TRBV28 and TRBJ2-7, the complete variable domain is DVKVTQSSRYLVKRTGEKVFLECVQDMDHENMFWYRQDPGLGLRLIYFSYDVKMKEKGDIPEGYSVSREKKERFSLILESASTNQTSMYLCASSLTIVQVEGMSDEQYFGPGTRLTVT.

This sequence joins TRBV5-6 and TRBJ1-1; D gene unclear. Germline CDR1 SGHDT, CDR2 YYEEEE. V lost 6 bases, J lost 0 bases, and 12 bases lay in between. The CDR3 is made up of 14 amino acids. For the CDR3, the DNA is TGTGCCAGCACCCAAGGACGGATGAACACTGAAGCTTTCTTT. This encodes CASTQGRMNTEAFF. The complete variable domain, with remaining parts taken from reference TRBV5-6 and TRBJ1-1, reads DAGVTQSPTHLIKTRGQQVTLRCSPKSGHDTVSWYQQALGQGPQFIFQYYEEEERQRGNFPDRFSGHQFPNYSSELNVNALLLGDSALYLCASTQGRMNTEAFFGQGTRLTVV.

The chain is built from TRBV9 and TRBJ2-1; unclear D gene. CDR1 and CDR2 (germline): SGDLS, YYNGEE. V was cut by 0 bases and J by 6 bases, with 4 bases left in between. The CDR3 spans 12 residues. The CDR3 sequence is CASSVAGNEQFF. The CDR3 DNA follows: TGTGCCAGCAGCGTAGCAGGCAATGAGCAGTTCTTC. The variable domain in full, with the rest retrieved from reference TRBV9 and TRBJ2-1, is DSGVTQTPKHLITATGQRVTLRCSPRSGDLSVYWYQQSLDQGLQFLIQYYNGEERAKGNILERFSAQQFPDLHSELNLSSLELGDSALYFCASSVAGNEQFFGPGTRLTVL.

V gene TRBV10-3 combines with J gene TRBJ2-5, with 12 bases identical to TRBD2. The germline CDR1 and CDR2 sequences are ENHRY and SYGVKD. The CDR3 has 16 residues. V lost 0 bases, J lost 5 bases, and 4 bases stayed unmatched. CDR3: CAISESTSGSGETQYF. The CDR3 bases are TGTGCCATCAGTGAGTCGACTAGCGGGAGCGGGGAGACCCAGTACTTC.

The chain uses TRBV15 and TRBJ1-5; TRBD1 might be the D (6 bases). The V end was cut by 0 bases, the J end by 0 bases, with 30 bases between. Germline V gene lookup returns CDR1 LNHNV and CDR2 YYDKDF (reference sequence). The CDR3 is made up of 23 amino acids. CDR3 in DNA: TGTGCCACCAGCAGAGATAAAAAGGGGGTCGGGTCGGTATTCGGGTATAGCAATCAGCCCCAGCATTTT. It codes for CATSRDKKGVGSVFGYSNQPQHF.

This clone was detected only once. V is TRBV6-5 and J is TRBJ2-7; D may be TRBD1 (6 bases). The V end lost 6 bases, the J end lost 2 bases, and 8 bases lay between the germline ends. Germline V CDR1 and CDR2: MNHEY, SVGAGI. This CDR3 has 12 residues. CDR3 nucleotides: TGTGCCAGCAGCACAGGGACCTACGAGCAGTACTTC. Residues: CASSTGTYEQYF.

The chain combines TRBV27 with TRBJ2-7; 9 bases agree with TRBD1. In germline, CDR1 is MNHEY, CDR2 SMNVEV (reference sequence). The CDR3 totals 16 residues. With 3 bases clipped from V and 3 bases from J, the junction kept 9 bases outside the gene matches. CDR3 protein: CASSLLPGQGIYEQYF. The CDR3 coding sequence is TGTGCCAGCAGTTTGCTACCGGGACAGGGAATCTACGAGCAGTACTTC.

This chain links TRBV15 with TRBJ2-5; D may be TRBD2 (5 bases). Deletions cut 5 bases from V and 2 bases from J, with 18 bases between. Germline V gene data show CDR1 as LNHNV and CDR2 as YYDKDF (reference sequence). The CDR3 covers 16 residues. Here the CDR3 reads CATSGIKRAAQETQYF. DNA for the CDR3: TGTGCCACCAGCGGCATTAAGAGGGCAGCTCAAGAGACCCAGTACTTC.

This clone was recorded only once. The V call is TRBV11-1, the J call TRBJ2-3, with unresolved D. This CDR3 comprises 14 residues. The germline V gene has CDR1 SGHAT and CDR2 FQDESV (reference sequence). V lost 1 base, J lost 0 bases, and 5 bases lay in between. CDR3 sequence: CASSLGVSTDTQYF. For the CDR3, the DNA is TGTGCCAGCAGCTTAGGGGTCAGCACAGATACGCAGTATTTT.

V gene TRBV7-8 combines with J gene TRBJ2-5; D may be TRBD1 or TRBD2 (5 bases each). There are 14 residues in the CDR3. V lost 0 bases and J 9 bases, leaving 14 bases between the germline ends. From germline, CDR1 is SGHVS and CDR2 FQNEAQ. CDR3 sequence reads: CASSLAAGPRAQYF. The CDR3 nucleotides read TGTGCCAGCAGCTTAGCGGCGGGCCCCAGGGCCCAGTACTTC.

The chain joins TRBV5-4 to TRBJ2-2; D may be TRBD1 (6 bases). Trimming shortened V by 2 bases and J by 2 bases, and 13 bases separated the two germline ends. Germline V gene data show CDR1 as SGHNT and CDR2 as YYREEE (reference sequence). The CDR3 length is 16 residues. Here the CDR3 DNA reads TGTGCCAGCAGCTTACAGGGAGTGGAAAACACCGGGGAGCTGTTTTTT. Residues: CASSLQGVENTGELFF.

The gene calls are TRBV9 and TRBJ2-5, with D possibly TRBD2 on 6 matching bases. Trimming pared 3 bases from V and 5 bases from J, leaving 14 bases between. Per the germline V gene, CDR1 is SGDLS and CDR2 is YYNGEE. The CDR3 consists of 14 residues. The CDR3 nucleotides read TGTGCCAGCAGCGGCGGGATTTTACAGGAGACCCAGTACTTC. This gives the protein CASSGGILQETQYF.

The chain couples TRBV11-3 to TRBJ2-2; D is uncertain. CDR1 and CDR2 (germline): SGHNT, YENEEA. The CDR3 runs 14 residues. The V and J ends lost 4 bases and 3 bases respectively, with 9 bases between them. The CDR3 sequence: CASSSTPDTGELFF. CDR3 nucleotide sequence: TGTGCCAGCAGCTCCACCCCGGACACCGGGGAGCTGTTTTTT. Full variable domain (rest looked up from reference TRBV11-3 and TRBJ2-2): EAGVVQSPRYKIIEKKQPVAFWCNPISGHNTLYWYLQNLGQGPELLIRYENEEAVDDSQLPKDRFSAERLKGVDSTLKIQPAELGDSAVYLCASSSTPDTGELFFGEGSRLTVL.